One sample yielded the 27 T cell receptor beta chains listed below, sequenced in a study of blood T cell repertoires in COVID-19. TCRdb's copy holds only in-frame clones and misses some; the assay was immunoSEQ multiplex PCR. The table lists roughly 110,000 clones, about three quarters of them singletons. Sequencing was done on a sample of peripheral blood. The receptors derive from a man between 65 and 79 years old with acute or convalescent COVID-19.

V and J are TRBV4-3 and TRBJ1-3, with D unresolved. Looked up from germline, CDR1 is LGHNA and CDR2 is YSLEER. With 1 base removed from V and 1 base from J, the gap between germline ends came to 5 bases. The CDR3 contains 14 residues. In nucleotides, the CDR3 is TGCGCCAGCAGCCAAGCTGCGTCTGGAAACACCATATATTTT. Protein product: CASSQAASGNTIYF.

The chain joins TRBV6-6 to TRBJ2-5; TRBD2 might be the D (6 bases). The germline CDR1 and CDR2 sequences are MNHNY and SVGAGI (reference sequence). This CDR3 is 13 amino acids long. Trimming removed 7 bases from V and 2 bases from J, with 11 bases in between. In DNA, the CDR3 is TGTGCCAGCAACCGGGGGAAGCAAGAGACCCAGTACTTC. Encoded protein: CASNRGKQETQYF.

The V gene is TRBV2, the J gene TRBJ1-1, with no clear D. CDR1 and CDR2 from the germline V gene are SNHLY and FYNNEI. V was clipped by 4 bases and J by 1 base, with 7 bases between them. The CDR3 loop spans 13 amino acids. The CDR3 DNA is TGTGCCAGCAGTGCGGGAGGGAACACTGAAGCTTTCTTT. Translated: CASSAGGNTEAFF.

The chain links TRBV6-7 to TRBJ2-1; D call uncertain. TRBV6-7 is reported as an ORF; its role is uncertain. This CDR3 contains 16 residues. Trimming cost V 6 bases and J 1 base, with 16 bases left between them. CDR3 nucleotide sequence: TGTGCCAGCAGCCCGCCAGCGCAGAGTTCCTACAATGAGCAGTTCTTC. Its protein is CASSPPAQSSYNEQFF.

The CDR3 protein is CASSLNPRQGAGEKLFF. CDR3 DNA sequence: TGTGCCAGCAGCCTGAACCCTCGACAGGGGGCCGGTGAAAAACTGTTTTTT. V and J are TRBV5-5 and TRBJ1-4; 10 positions agree with TRBD1. The CDR3 extends over 17 amino acids. V lost 4 bases and J lost 7; bases outside the gene matches: 13. Germline V lookup: CDR1 SGHKS, CDR2 YYEKEE (reference sequence).

This chain links TRBV6-5 with TRBJ1-2; no clear D. The CDR3 consists of 11 residues. Germline V gene lookup returns CDR1 MNHEY and CDR2 SVGAGI. V dropped 6 bases and J dropped 7 bases, with 9 bases sitting between them. The CDR3 DNA sequence: TGTGCCAGCAGGGCGGGGTTTGGCTACACCTTC. This sequence encodes CASRAGFGYTF.

The chain has TRBV18 and TRBJ1-5; 8 bases match TRBD1. This CDR3 contains 17 residues. The trim removed 3 bases at V and 3 bases at J, leaving 10 bases unmatched. Germline values: CDR1 KGHSH, CDR2 LQKENI. In nucleotides, the CDR3 is TGTGCCAGCTCACCTCAACCGGGACAGGACTCCAATCAGCCCCAGCATTTT. Translation gives CASSPQPGQDSNQPQHF.

V gene TRBV19 combines with J gene TRBJ1-4, with D hard to call. Between the trimmed V and J ends, which lost 5 bases and 3 bases, there was a span of 13 bases. In germline, CDR1 is LNHDA, CDR2 SQIVND (reference sequence). The CDR3 covers 15 residues. Here the CDR3 reads CASSATSSANEKLFF. CDR3 nucleotides: TGTGCCAGTAGTGCCACATCCTCCGCTAATGAAAAACTGTTTTTT.

This clone is termed medium-sized. The rearrangement links TRBV15 to TRBJ1-4; tentatively, D is TRBD1 (6 bases). The germline V gene encodes CDR1 LNHNV and CDR2 YYDKDF (reference sequence). This CDR3 spans 9 amino acids. V lost 3 bases and J lost 16, with 6 bases in between. CDR3 DNA sequence: TGTGCCACCAGCAGGACAGGGTTTTTT. It codes for CATSRTGFF.

This sequence joins TRBV7-3 and TRBJ2-2, with 9 bases that match TRBD2. Trimming took 0 bases from V and 3 from J; bases not matched to a gene: 2. CDR1 SGHTA and CDR2 FQGTGA come from the germline V gene. The CDR3 spans 16 residues. CDR3 sequence reads: CASSLTAGGYTGELFF. CDR3 coding DNA: TGTGCCAGCAGCTTAACAGCGGGGGGATACACCGGGGAGCTGTTTTTT.

The table lists this clone with a few counts. The CDR3 protein is CASSPAMGAYTYNEQFF. The CDR3 coding sequence is TGTGCCAGCAGCCCAGCGATGGGGGCTTATACCTACAATGAGCAGTTCTTC. V usage is TRBV27 and J usage is TRBJ2-1; D might be TRBD1 (6 bases). V lost 6 bases, J lost 2 bases, and 20 bases lay in between. The CDR3 extends over 17 amino acids. In germline, CDR1 is MNHEY, CDR2 SMNVEV (reference sequence).

The count of this clone is one. Here the CDR3 DNA reads TGTGCCATCAGTGAGTCCCCTGGACTAGGGGGAGAGACCCAGTACTTC. Encoded protein: CAISESPGLGGETQYF. The genes are TRBV10-3 and TRBJ2-5; possibly TRBD2 for D (7 bases). The CDR3 spans 16 residues. Germline V gene data show CDR1 as ENHRY and CDR2 as SYGVKD. V dropped 0 bases and J dropped 4 bases, with 15 bases sitting between them.

The chain has TRBV5-1 and TRBJ2-2; TRBD1 aligns across 8 bases. Germline V lookup: CDR1 SGHRS, CDR2 YFSETQ. V trimming: 2 bases; J trimming: 11 bases; junction bases outside the gene matches: 2. The CDR3 has 12 amino acids. CDR3 DNA: TGCGCCAGCAGCTTTGACAGGGGAGAGCTGTTTTTT. Its protein product is CASSFDRGELFF.

This clone appeared a few times. V usage is TRBV3-1 (or the pseudogene TRBV3-2) and J usage is TRBJ1-3; the D is unclear. The germline CDR1 and CDR2 sequences are LGHDT and YNNKEL (reference sequence). The CDR3 contains 14 residues. V dropped 1 base and J dropped 3 bases, with 7 bases sitting between them. CDR3 nucleotide sequence: TGTGCCAGCAGCCAAGGGAGGGTTGGAAACACCATATATTTT. It specifies CASSQGRVGNTIYF.

This chain uses TRBV7-2 with TRBJ1-5; D not certain. V shed 7 bases and J shed 7 bases, with 23 bases lying between them. Germline V gives CDR1 SGHTA, CDR2 FQGNSA. The CDR3 is 16 residues long. The CDR3 sequence is CASTLSSGGVGQPQHF. In DNA form, the CDR3 reads TGTGCCAGCACCCTCTCTTCAGGAGGTGTTGGACAGCCCCAGCATTTT. Based on the CDR3 plus reference TRBV7-2 and TRBJ1-5, the full variable domain is GAGVSQSPSNKVTEKGKDVELRCDPISGHTALYWYRQSLGQGLEFLIYFQGNSAPDKSGLPSDRFSAERTGGSVSTLTIQRTQQEDSAVYLCASTLSSGGVGQPQHFGDGTRLSIL.

The chain carries TRBV6-5 and TRBJ1-2; TRBD1 might be the D (5 bases). This CDR3 contains 13 residues. Germline assignment: CDR1 MNHEY and CDR2 SVGAGI. Trimming took off 4 bases at V and 7 bases at J, with 13 bases between the two ends. CDR3 sequence reads: CASSWDSVVGYTF. The DNA for the CDR3 is TGTGCCAGCAGTTGGGACTCAGTGGTTGGCTACACCTTC.

The chain uses TRBV11-2 and TRBJ2-5; the match to TRBD2 covers 14 bases. CDR3 length equals 15 residues. Germline values: CDR1 SGHAT, CDR2 FQNNGV. V dropped 5 bases and J dropped 4; count of bases not matched to a gene: 3. CDR3: CASSPGLAGAETQYF. CDR3 nucleotide sequence: TGTGCCAGCAGCCCGGGACTAGCGGGGGCAGAGACCCAGTACTTC.

This clone was counted once. The rearrangement joins TRBV5-4 to TRBJ2-6; D ambiguous. CDR3 length: 16 amino acids. The V end lost 4 bases, the J end lost 0 bases, and 11 bases lay between the germline ends. From germline, CDR1 is SGHNT and CDR2 YYREEE (reference sequence). The CDR3 bases are TGTGCCAGCAGCCCCGGCGGCTACTCTGGGGCCAACGTCCTGACTTTC. Amino acids: CASSPGGYSGANVLTF. The variable domain in full, completed from reference TRBV5-4 and TRBJ2-6, reads ETGVTQSPTHLIKTRGQQVTLRCSSQSGHNTVSWYQQALGQGPQFIFQYYREEENGRGNFPPRFSGLQFPNYSSELNVNALELDDSALYLCASSPGGYSGANVLTFGAGSRLTVL.

Points on this clone: Additional DNA sequences in this sample encode the identical CDR3. V and J are TRBV6-5 and TRBJ1-1, with unresolved D. Looked up from germline, CDR1 is MNHEY and CDR2 is SVGAGI. V was shortened by 0 bases and J by 2 bases, with 10 bases between the two germline ends. This CDR3 is 15 amino acids long. The CDR3 loop is CASSYSSRGNTEAFF. The DNA for the CDR3 is TGTGCCAGCAGTTACTCGAGTCGGGGAAACACTGAAGCTTTCTTT.

The chain recombines TRBV9 with TRBJ2-2; TRBD1 agrees at 9 bases. CDR3 length equals 17 residues. Germline V gene data show CDR1 as SGDLS and CDR2 as YYNGEE. Trimming removed 3 bases from V and 3 bases from J; junction bases left unmatched: 9. CDR3 sequence reads: CASSASHRTGDTGELFF. In DNA, the CDR3 is TGTGCCAGCAGCGCATCCCACCGGACAGGGGACACCGGGGAGCTGTTTTTT.

The rearrangement uses TRBV19 and TRBJ1-4; 7 bases are a match to TRBD1. Germline CDR1 is LNHDA and CDR2 is SQIVND (reference sequence). CDR3 length equals 16 residues. With V trimmed by 5 bases and J by 4 bases, 10 bases remained unmatched. The CDR3: CASSPNRQGGNEKLFF. CDR3 DNA: TGTGCCAGTAGTCCTAATCGACAGGGAGGTAATGAAAAACTGTTTTTT.

The chain carries TRBV12-3 or TRBV12-4 and TRBJ1-2, with 9 bases matching TRBD1. The CDR3 spans 13 residues. Germline trimming cut 6 bases from V and 5 bases from J; bases unmatched to any gene: 4. CDR3 sequence: CASSSGQGYGYTF. The CDR3 DNA is TGTGCCAGCAGCTCCGGACAGGGGTATGGCTACACCTTC.

The chain recombines TRBV13 with TRBJ2-1, with D perhaps matching TRBD2 (6 bases). Trimming pared 5 bases from V and 7 bases from J, leaving 24 bases between. The CDR3 runs 17 residues. Germline CDR1 and CDR2: PRHDT and FYEKMQ (reference sequence). The CDR3 bases are TGTGCCAGCAGCGGGACTGTGGGCTTAGCAATAGGTAATGAGCAGTTCTTC. Encoded protein: CASSGTVGLAIGNEQFF. The full variable domain, in which reference TRBV13 and TRBJ2-1 provide the parts outside the CDR3, is AAGVIQSPRHLIKEKRETATLKCYPIPRHDTVYWYQQGPGQDPQFLISFYEKMQSDKGSIPDRFSAQQFSDYHSELNMSSLELGDSALYFCASSGTVGLAIGNEQFFGPGTRLTVL.

The V gene is TRBV14, the J gene TRBJ1-4; 8 nucleotides agree with TRBD1. This CDR3 has 18 amino acids. The junction had 15 bases not matched to a gene; V was cut back by 5 bases and J by 4 bases. CDR1 and CDR2 (germline): SGHDN, FVKESK. The CDR3: CASSKAGRGRIINEKLFF. For the CDR3, the DNA is TGTGCCAGCAGCAAGGCGGGCAGGGGGCGGATCATTAATGAAAAACTGTTTTTT.

The chain recombines TRBV6-5 with TRBJ2-3; D might be TRBD1 (5 bases). The germline V gene encodes CDR1 MNHEY and CDR2 SVGAGI. Trimming stripped 7 bases from V and 4 bases from J, with 18 bases between. This CDR3 has 15 amino acids. Written as DNA, the CDR3 is TGTGCCAGCATCTCCCTGGGGCAGGATCCAGATACGCAGTATTTT. This gives the protein CASISLGQDPDTQYF.

The V gene is TRBV6-5, the J gene TRBJ1-5; D possibly corresponds to TRBD1 (5 bases). The CDR3 runs 14 residues. Germline values: CDR1 MNHEY, CDR2 SVGAGI. V lost 5 bases and J lost 6, with 14 bases in between. CDR3 region: CASSIQGSGQPQHF. CDR3 DNA: TGTGCCAGCAGTATTCAGGGAAGTGGTCAGCCCCAGCATTTT.

This chain joins TRBV10-3 and TRBJ1-2, with D possibly being TRBD1 (6 bases). Deletions cut 8 bases from V and 0 bases from J, with 13 bases between. This CDR3 contains 14 residues. CDR1 is ENHRY and CDR2 is SYGVKD in the germline V gene. The CDR3 region is CAIAGQGSNYGYTF. The DNA for the CDR3 is TGTGCCATCGCAGGCCAGGGGTCTAACTATGGCTACACCTTC.